One sample yielded the 20 T cell receptor beta chains listed below, sequenced in a study of CD8 T cells in Susac syndrome (dated by TCRdb to the late 2010s). Library generation was performed with the immunoSEQ multiplex PCR assay. RNA was extracted with the RNeasy kit and roughly 0.5 to 1 ug was reverse transcribed using random hexamers. Starting from the raw public reads, TCRdb applied fastp trimming at Q25, assembled clones with MiXCR and retained in-frame beta chains. Every CDR3 protein is listed once, alongside the most common genes and DNA of its rows. The sample yields 400,000 or so distinct CDR3 sequences; 85% were counted once. In total, the top ten clones hold under 0.15% of the sample. The sequenced sample consisted of CD8+ T cells from PBMCs. The receptors stem from a human donor with multiple sclerosis.

The chain combines TRBV21-1 with TRBJ2-1; the D call TRBD2 from the table was never checked on the DNA. TRBV21-1 is a listed pseudogene. The CDR3 has 20 amino acids. CDR3 coding DNA: TGTGCCAGCAGCAAAGCCAGAGGACTAGCGGGGGAGACCGTAATGAAGGAGCAGTTCTTC. Translated, it gives CASSKARGLAGETVMKEQFF.

V usage is TRBV27 and J usage is TRBJ1-3, with no clear D. Germline loops: CDR1 MNHEY, CDR2 SMNVEV (reference sequence). This CDR3 spans 14 amino acids. Trimming removed 6 bases from V and 4 bases from J, with 13 bases in between. This CDR3 is CASSSGVLGNTIYF. CDR3 bases: TGTGCCAGCAGCTCAGGTGTCCTCGGAAACACCATATATTTT.

The chain combines TRBV29-1 with TRBJ1-2; TRBD1 is a possible D gene (6 bases). The CDR3 contains 12 residues. Trimming shortened V by 5 bases and J by 4 bases, and 11 bases separated the two germline ends. The V gene's germline CDR1 is SQVTM and CDR2 ANQGSEA. In DNA form, the CDR3 reads TGCAGCGTTCAGGGGAACTTCTATGGCTACACCTTC. Translated: CSVQGNFYGYTF. The full variable domain, completed using reference TRBV29-1 and TRBJ1-2, is SAVISQKPSRDICQRGTSLTIQCQVDSQVTMMFWYRQQPGQSLTLIATANQGSEATYESGFVIDKFPISRPNLTFSTLTVSNMSPEDSSIYLCSVQGNFYGYTFGSGTRLTVV.

This clonotype was recorded only once. At one end, the junction sequence differs from germline, possibly due to a read error. The chain recombines TRBV30 with TRBJ2-1; 7 bases are a match to TRBD2. There are 15 residues in the CDR3. Germline-derived CDR1 and CDR2 are GTSNPN and SVGIG (reference sequence). CDR3: CAWSEPAGSFNEQFF. The CDR3 DNA reads as TGTGCCTGGAGTGAGCCAGCGGGATCCTTCAATGAGCAGTTCTTC.

This clonotype has a single count. The V call is TRBV29-1, the J call TRBJ1-2; possible D gene TRBD1, 6 bases. Germline V CDR1 and CDR2: SQVTM, ANQGSEA. V lost 3 bases to trimming and J lost 4 bases, with 12 bases between them. This CDR3 comprises 13 residues. In nucleotides, the CDR3 is TGCAGCGTTGAGGGGGTCAGGGGCTATGGCTACACCTTC. This sequence encodes CSVEGVRGYGYTF.

This chain connects TRBV5-1 to TRBJ2-7; D remains unclear. Germline V gene sequence: CDR1 SGHRS, CDR2 YFSETQ. This CDR3 is 14 amino acids long. V was pared by 2 bases and J by 2 bases, with 11 bases between. CDR3 loop: CASSFQQMPYEQYF. The CDR3 region has the DNA TGCGCCAGCAGCTTTCAACAGATGCCCTACGAGCAGTACTTC.

This chain uses TRBV4-1 with TRBJ2-1, with D unclear. Germline loops: CDR1 MGHRA, CDR2 YSYEKL. Trimming stripped 5 bases from V and 0 bases from J, with 11 bases between. The CDR3 loop spans 15 amino acids. DNA of the CDR3: TGCGCCAGCAGCTACGGCCACGGCTCCTACAATGAGCAGTTCTTC. Amino acids: CASSYGHGSYNEQFF.

Written as DNA, the CDR3 is TGTGCCAGCTCACCACGGGAAGGTCTAGCCAAAAACATTCAGTACTTC. This sequence encodes CASSPREGLAKNIQYF. The J gene is TRBJ2-4, the V gene TRBV18; D not certain. This CDR3 region has 16 residues. CDR1 and CDR2 (germline): KGHSH, LQKENI. Trimming stripped 1 base from V and 0 bases from J, with 10 bases between.

In this sample, this clonotype turned up a few times. The chain couples TRBV7-8 to TRBJ2-5; maybe TRBD1 (6 bases). The CDR3 covers 14 residues. The germline gives CDR1 SGHVS, CDR2 FQNEAQ. V was cut by 5 bases and J by 2 bases, with 12 bases left in between. The DNA for the CDR3 is TGTGCCAGCAGCCCCCGGACAGAACAAGAGACCCAGTACTTC. As protein: CASSPRTEQETQYF.

The V gene is TRBV7-9, the J gene TRBJ2-2; 7 bases agree with TRBD2. Germline CDR1 reads SEHNR; CDR2 reads FQNEAQ (reference sequence). This CDR3 spans 15 amino acids. V lost 4 bases, J lost 4 bases, and 6 bases stayed unmatched. CDR3 in DNA: TGTGCCAGCAGCTCCCGGGACTATCTCACCGGGGAGCTGTTTTTT. This gives the protein CASSSRDYLTGELFF.

This clonotype was observed a single time. The rearrangement joins TRBV20-1 to TRBJ2-5; 8 bases agree with TRBD2. Trimming removed 1 base from V and 5 bases from J; junction bases left unmatched: 6. The CDR3 contains 14 residues. The germline gives CDR1 DFQATT, CDR2 SNEGSKA (reference sequence). CDR3 sequence reads: CSARAKRELETQYF. In nucleotides, the CDR3 is TGCAGTGCTAGAGCAAAGCGGGAGTTGGAGACCCAGTACTTC.

This rearrangement joins TRBV4-1 to TRBJ2-7, with a possible D match to TRBD2 (6 bases). CDR3 size: 13 residues. The germline CDR1 and CDR2 sequences are MGHRA and YSYEKL. V was clipped by 1 base and J by 6 bases, with 10 bases between them. The CDR3 coding sequence is TGCGCCAGCAGCCAAGGCCCCGGGAGCGAGCAGTACTTC. Translation: CASSQGPGSEQYF.

This clonotype is a singleton in its sample. The rearrangement links TRBV12-3 or TRBV12-4 to TRBJ2-2; a possible D gene is TRBD1 (6 bases). Trimming shortened V by 6 bases and J by 4 bases, and 15 bases separated the two germline ends. CDR3 size: 15 residues. CDR3 in DNA: TGTGCCAGCAGATTACCGGGACATCTCACCGGGGAGCTGTTTTTT. Encoded protein: CASRLPGHLTGELFF.

The chain has TRBV27 and TRBJ1-2, with unresolved D. The germline V and J ends were trimmed by 2 bases and 4 bases, with 11 bases remaining between them. CDR1 MNHEY and CDR2 SMNVEV come from the germline V gene (reference sequence). The CDR3 extends over 14 amino acids. The CDR3 reads CASSLRVWGYGYTF. CDR3 DNA sequence: TGTGCCAGCAGTTTACGGGTGTGGGGCTATGGCTACACCTTC.

The J gene is TRBJ2-3, the V gene TRBV2; D is uncertain. This CDR3 spans 12 amino acids. CDR1 is SNHLY and CDR2 is FYNNEI in the germline V gene. Trimming left V 8 bases short and J 4 bases short, with 10 bases between. CDR3 nucleotide sequence: TGTGCCAGCTTGGTGTTCCCAGATACGCAGTATTTT. It is translated as CASLVFPDTQYF.

The chain links TRBV7-8 to TRBJ2-7; weak D call: TRBD2 (6 bases). The V gene lost 8 bases and the J gene lost 5 bases, with 19 bases spanning the gap. Germline V gene lookup returns CDR1 SGHVS and CDR2 FQNEAQ. The CDR3 is 14 amino acids. The CDR3 DNA follows: TGTGCCAGCGGCCATGGGGCGGGGTCCCACGAGCAGTACTTC. Amino acid sequence: CASGHGAGSHEQYF.

V usage is TRBV6-1 and J usage is TRBJ1-1; unclear D gene. From germline, CDR1 is MNHNS and CDR2 SASEGT. The germline V and J ends were trimmed by 1 base and 3 bases, with 9 bases remaining between them. The CDR3 consists of 14 residues. The CDR3 here is CASSEVGLDTEAFF. The CDR3 region has the DNA TGTGCCAGCAGTGAAGTAGGGTTGGACACTGAAGCTTTCTTT.

This chain connects TRBV6-2 or TRBV6-3 to TRBJ1-1, with a tentative D call TRBD1 (5 bases). Germline V gene lookup returns CDR1 MNHEY and CDR2 SVGEGT. V lost 6 bases to trimming and J lost 0 bases, with 14 bases between them. The CDR3 spans 15 residues. The CDR3 loop reads CASSEGPGLNTEAFF. CDR3 coding DNA: TGTGCCAGCAGCGAGGGGCCGGGATTGAACACTGAAGCTTTCTTT.

This clonotype has a single count. J is TRBJ1-1 and V is TRBV4-2; no reliable D call. CDR3 length: 15 amino acids. The V end was cut by 1 base, the J end by 6 bases, with 15 bases between. CDR1 and CDR2 (germline): LGHNA, YNFKEQ. The chain's CDR3 is CASSQGSPLGAEAFF. Written as DNA, the CDR3 is TGTGCCAGCAGCCAAGGGTCACCGCTGGGCGCTGAAGCTTTCTTT.

This clonotype was counted a single time. This chain links TRBV20-1 with TRBJ2-5; a possible D gene is TRBD2 (6 bases). CDR1 is DFQATT and CDR2 is SNEGSKA in the germline V gene (reference sequence). The CDR3 has 16 residues. V was cut by 0 bases and J by 0 bases, with 14 bases left in between. CDR3 coding DNA: TGCAGTGCTAGAGATCTAGGGACGGGGGACCAAGAGACCCAGTACTTC. Its translation: CSARDLGTGDQETQYF.